The TCR beta chain under discussion was sequenced for a study of cytomegalovirus exposure and HLA in healthy donors. Here immunoSEQ multiplex PCR was the method, and the copy in TCRdb shows in-frame clones only, minus some. The data contain hundreds of thousands of clones, over 75% of them singletons. This CDR3 contains 21 residues. Germline V gives CDR1 MGHRA, CDR2 YSYEKL. V lost 3 bases to trimming and J lost 10 bases, with 39 bases between them. The sequenced sample consisted of PBMCs. The V call is TRBV4-1, the J call TRBJ1-1; tentative D call: TRBD1 (6 bases). The origin of this receptor is a woman under 30 in good health and CMV-seropositive. CDR3 DNA sequence: TGCGCCAGCAGCCACCTCACATTAGGGGTTCGGGGGCCCGTCAGAAGGGGGGGAGCTTTCTTT. Protein sequence: CASSHLTLGVRGPVRRGGAFF.